This section outlines one TCR beta chain sequence together with its context. Trimming took off 6 bases at V and 6 bases at J, with 20 bases between the two ends. The CDR3 length is 15 residues. Germline V gene data show CDR1 as MNHNY and CDR2 as SVGAGI (reference sequence). The entry originates in a study of T cell changes during pregnancy in multiple sclerosis. Sequencing was performed with immunoSEQ multiplex PCR; in TCRdb, only in-frame clones are kept and a portion is missing. The sample contains 60,000 or so clones, around 91% of which appear only once. This clonotype was obtained from a female donor in good health, enrolled as a control in a pregnancy study. Sequenced here: peripheral blood, sampled in the second trimester of pregnancy. The chain has TRBV6-6 and TRBJ1-1, with a tentative D call TRBD1 (6 bases). For the CDR3, the DNA is TGTGCCAGCAGGTACCAATGGACAAGGACAGCTGAAGCTTTCTTT. Its translation is CASRYQWTRTAEAFF.